This TCR beta chain was observed in a study of blood T cells in healthy people across ages. General observations from the study: Using unsorted PBMCs precluded a conclusive naive versus antigen-experienced comparison. Donor CMV infection status was unknown, possibly confounding age-related changes in expanded clonotypes.

A remark on this clonotype: Its antigen is unidentified.

V lost 2 bases and J 4 bases, leaving 17 bases between the germline ends. Germline lookup yields CDR1 DFQATT and CDR2 SNEGSKA (reference sequence). The CDR3 length is 15 residues. Healthy Caucasian individuals from Russia aged 6 to 90 were enrolled as donors. Each sample had at least 6 million PBMCs isolated. Next came a second PCR, run for roughly 7 to 12 cycles, which used a sample-barcoded 5' primer along with a J-beta primer mix. MiXCR, run by TCRdb on the 5' RACE reads, gives a single entry per CDR3 protein. The sample has about 630,000 distinct CDR3 sequences, 21% seen once. The sequenced sample consisted of blood. The TCR was taken from an older man in good health. The chain carries TRBV20-1 and TRBJ1-1; possible D gene TRBD1, 5 bases. The DNA for the CDR3 is TGCAGTGCTAGATTGGGGGAAGGAGGCGTCACTGAAGCTTTCTTT. It specifies CSARLGEGGVTEAFF.